A selection of T cell receptor beta chains follows, all from one sample in a study of post-analysis software for immune sequencing data. TCRdb used MiXCR to reprocess the PCR reads, holding one entry per CDR3 protein. The repertoire holds 750,000 to 950,000 distinct CDR3 sequences, with about 50% as singletons. The sample comprised blood. The receptors here all came from a girl aged 5-17 years with multiple sclerosis. Each CDR3 is given with its conserved first and last residue. The order of the fields is J gene, CDR3 length, D gene, clone size, V gene, CDR3 protein, CDR3 DNA. D genes are given only for firm matches. Size values are once, few and many counts, or a class for expanded clones, and some rows have none.

J gene: TRBJ2-1
CDR3 length: 15
D gene: TRBD2
clone size: .
V gene: TRBV7-3
CDR3 protein: CASSKPGLAGGIQFF
CDR3 DNA: TGTGCCAGCAGCAAGCCCGGACTAGCGGGGGGCATACAGTTCTTC

J gene: TRBJ2-3
CDR3 length: 12
D gene: .
clone size: .
V gene: TRBV12-3/TRBV12-4
CDR3 protein: CASSPLLDTQYF
CDR3 DNA: TGTGCCAGCAGTCCCCTCTTAGATACGCAGTATTTT

J gene: TRBJ1-1
CDR3 length: 13
D gene: .
clone size: .
V gene: TRBV20-1
CDR3 protein: CSAPGGQNTEAFF
CDR3 DNA: TGCAGTGCCCCGGGGGGCCAGAACACTGAAGCTTTCTTT

J gene: TRBJ2-7
CDR3 length: 15
D gene: .
clone size: once
V gene: TRBV15
CDR3 protein: CATGMGSQEAYEQYF
CDR3 DNA: TGTGCCACGGGGATGGGGAGTCAGGAAGCCTACGAGCAGTACTTC

J gene: TRBJ2-5
CDR3 length: 13
D gene: .
clone size: .
V gene: TRBV2
CDR3 protein: CASSDDTQETQYF
CDR3 DNA: TGTGCCAGCAGTGACGACACTCAAGAGACCCAGTACTTC

J gene: TRBJ2-5
CDR3 length: 17
D gene: TRBD1
clone size: .
V gene: TRBV15
CDR3 protein: CATSRDTGGEGWETQYF
CDR3 DNA: TGTGCCACCAGCAGAGATACAGGGGGCGAAGGGTGGGAGACCCAGTACTTC

J gene: TRBJ2-1
CDR3 length: 11
D gene: .
clone size: .
V gene: TRBV10-3
CDR3 protein: CAISSDNEQFF
CDR3 DNA: TGTGCCATAAGCTCAGACAATGAGCAGTTCTTC

J gene: TRBJ1-6
CDR3 length: 12
D gene: TRBD1
clone size: .
V gene: TRBV29-1
CDR3 protein: CSARDSGSPLHF
CDR3 DNA: TGCAGCGCGAGGGACAGCGGTTCACCCCTCCACTTT

J gene: TRBJ2-3
CDR3 length: 13
D gene: .
clone size: few
V gene: TRBV24-1
CDR3 protein: CATSGPPSDTQYF
CDR3 DNA: TGTGCCACCAGTGGACCCCCTTCAGATACGCAGTATTTT

J gene: TRBJ2-7
CDR3 length: 14
D gene: .
clone size: .
V gene: TRBV10-3
CDR3 protein: CAISESGESYEQYF
CDR3 DNA: TGTGCCATCAGTGAGTCGGGAGAGAGCTACGAGCAGTACTTC

J gene: TRBJ2-3
CDR3 length: 13
D gene: .
clone size: .
V gene: TRBV7-9
CDR3 protein: CASRKGGGRAQYF
CDR3 DNA: TGTGCCAGCCGAAAGGGGGGCGGGAGAGCGCAGTATTTT

J gene: TRBJ2-7
CDR3 length: 15
D gene: .
clone size: .
V gene: TRBV5-1
CDR3 protein: CASSLFVGRSYEQYF
CDR3 DNA: TGCGCCAGCAGCTTGTTTGTGGGTAGGTCCTACGAGCAGTACTTC

J gene: TRBJ2-5
CDR3 length: 12
D gene: .
clone size: .
V gene: TRBV7-9
CDR3 protein: CASSQPVETQYF
CDR3 DNA: TGTGCCAGCTCCCAGCCGGTTGAGACCCAGTACTTC

J gene: TRBJ2-7
CDR3 length: 13
D gene: .
clone size: .
V gene: TRBV7-2
CDR3 protein: CASSLANTYEQYF
CDR3 DNA: TGTGCCAGCAGCTTAGCGAATACCTACGAGCAGTACTTC

J gene: TRBJ2-5
CDR3 length: 15
D gene: .
clone size: .
V gene: TRBV7-9
CDR3 protein: CASSSDLAGSETQYF
CDR3 DNA: TGTGCCAGCAGCTCCGACCTGGCAGGGAGCGAGACCCAGTACTTC

J gene: TRBJ2-7
CDR3 length: 21
D gene: TRBD1
clone size: .
V gene: TRBV7-3
CDR3 protein: CASSLTKLTGCSHPYSYEQYF
CDR3 DNA: TGTGCCAGCAGCTTAACGAAACTGACAGGGTGTAGTCATCCGTACTCCTACGAGCAGTACTTC

J gene: TRBJ2-7
CDR3 length: 13
D gene: .
clone size: .
V gene: TRBV20-1
CDR3 protein: CSAGRGQNYEQYF
CDR3 DNA: TGCAGTGCCGGGCGGGGACAGAACTACGAGCAGTACTTC

J gene: TRBJ2-5
CDR3 length: 15
D gene: .
clone size: .
V gene: TRBV5-6
CDR3 protein: CASSFRTVQGETQYF
CDR3 DNA: TGTGCCAGCAGCTTTAGGACAGTCCAGGGAGAGACCCAGTACTTC

J gene: TRBJ1-2
CDR3 length: 14
D gene: .
clone size: few
V gene: TRBV5-1
CDR3 protein: CASSLEAYQGPYTF
CDR3 DNA: TGCGCCAGCAGCTTGGAGGCCTACCAGGGACCCTACACCTTC

J gene: TRBJ2-7
CDR3 length: 13
D gene: .
clone size: once
V gene: TRBV5-1
CDR3 protein: CASRREQASEQYF
CDR3 DNA: TGCGCCAGCAGGAGGGAACAGGCATCCGAGCAGTACTTC

J gene: TRBJ2-7
CDR3 length: 15
D gene: TRBD2
clone size: many
V gene: TRBV20-1
CDR3 protein: CSAFSGSLNIYEQYF
CDR3 DNA: TGCAGTGCATTTAGCGGGAGTCTCAACATCTACGAGCAGTACTTC

J gene: TRBJ2-3
CDR3 length: 16
D gene: .
clone size: .
V gene: TRBV9
CDR3 protein: CASSVEGGRFSDTQYF
CDR3 DNA: TGTGCCAGCAGCGTAGAGGGCGGCAGGTTCTCCGATACGCAGTATTTT

J gene: TRBJ1-5
CDR3 length: 17
D gene: .
clone size: .
V gene: TRBV7-9
CDR3 protein: CASSLGFGPPSNQPQHF
CDR3 DNA: TGTGCCAGCAGCTTAGGATTTGGGCCTCCTAGCAATCAGCCCCAGCATTTT

J gene: TRBJ2-1
CDR3 length: 13
D gene: .
clone size: .
V gene: TRBV20-1
CDR3 protein: CSARDPHRNEQFF
CDR3 DNA: TGCAGTGCTAGAGATCCCCACAGGAATGAGCAGTTCTTC

J gene: TRBJ2-7
CDR3 length: 14
D gene: .
clone size: .
V gene: TRBV20-1
CDR3 protein: CSASAVQRNYEQYF
CDR3 DNA: TGCAGTGCCTCTGCGGTTCAACGTAACTACGAGCAGTACTTC

J gene: TRBJ2-5
CDR3 length: 15
D gene: TRBD1
clone size: .
V gene: TRBV18
CDR3 protein: CASSRRQGEGETQYF
CDR3 DNA: TGTGCCAGCTCACGCCGACAGGGGGAAGGAGAGACCCAGTACTTC

J gene: TRBJ1-1
CDR3 length: 14
D gene: .
clone size: .
V gene: TRBV5-1
CDR3 protein: CASSLAGETTEAFF
CDR3 DNA: TGCGCCAGCAGCTTGGCAGGGGAAACCACTGAAGCTTTCTTT

J gene: TRBJ2-5
CDR3 length: 15
D gene: TRBD2
clone size: .
V gene: TRBV3-1
CDR3 protein: CASSQGSGARETQYF
CDR3 DNA: TGTGCCAGCAGCCAAGGCAGCGGGGCAAGAGAGACCCAGTACTTC

J gene: TRBJ1-1
CDR3 length: 17
D gene: TRBD1
clone size: .
V gene: TRBV20-1
CDR3 protein: CSARQLGQGASWTEAFF
CDR3 DNA: TGCAGTGCTAGGCAGCTGGGACAGGGGGCGTCTTGGACTGAAGCTTTCTTT

J gene: TRBJ2-1
CDR3 length: 17
D gene: TRBD2
clone size: .
V gene: TRBV2
CDR3 protein: CASSVEGGPGLYNEQFF
CDR3 DNA: TGTGCCAGCAGTGTGGAGGGAGGGCCAGGTCTCTACAATGAGCAGTTCTTC

J gene: TRBJ2-3
CDR3 length: 15
D gene: TRBD2
clone size: .
V gene: TRBV3-1
CDR3 protein: CASSQVIAGWNTQYF
CDR3 DNA: TGTGCCAGCAGCCAAGTAATAGCGGGATGGAATACGCAGTATTTT

J gene: TRBJ2-5
CDR3 length: 11
D gene: .
clone size: .
V gene: TRBV29-1
CDR3 protein: CSATAVETQYF
CDR3 DNA: TGCAGCGCCACGGCGGTGGAGACCCAGTACTTC

J gene: TRBJ2-7
CDR3 length: 14
D gene: .
clone size: .
V gene: TRBV9
CDR3 protein: CASSRTGTTYEQYF
CDR3 DNA: TGTGCCAGCAGCCGAACAGGGACAACCTACGAGCAGTACTTC

J gene: TRBJ2-3
CDR3 length: 13
D gene: .
clone size: .
V gene: TRBV5-1
CDR3 protein: CASSLPGDSTQYF
CDR3 DNA: TGCGCCAGCAGCTTACCCGGGGACTCGACGCAGTATTTT

J gene: TRBJ1-4
CDR3 length: 14
D gene: .
clone size: .
V gene: TRBV5-1
CDR3 protein: CASSLAAGEEKLFF
CDR3 DNA: TGCGCCAGCAGCTTGGCCGCAGGGGAGGAAAAACTGTTTTTT

J gene: TRBJ2-3
CDR3 length: 13
D gene: .
clone size: .
V gene: TRBV10-3
CDR3 protein: CAISEHGEDTQYF
CDR3 DNA: TGTGCCATCAGTGAACACGGAGAAGATACGCAGTATTTT

J gene: TRBJ2-7
CDR3 length: 14
D gene: .
clone size: .
V gene: TRBV11-2
CDR3 protein: CASSSGGKVHEQYF
CDR3 DNA: TGTGCCAGCAGCTCGGGCGGGAAGGTCCACGAGCAGTACTTC

J gene: TRBJ1-1
CDR3 length: 13
D gene: TRBD1
clone size: few
V gene: TRBV10-3
CDR3 protein: CATEGQGRTEAFF
CDR3 DNA: TGTGCCACGGAAGGACAGGGGAGGACTGAAGCTTTCTTT

J gene: TRBJ1-5
CDR3 length: 14
D gene: .
clone size: .
V gene: TRBV7-2
CDR3 protein: CASSGPLGNQPQHF
CDR3 DNA: TGTGCCAGCAGCGGCCCTTTGGGCAATCAGCCCCAGCATTTT

J gene: TRBJ1-4
CDR3 length: 15
D gene: .
clone size: .
V gene: TRBV7-2
CDR3 protein: CASSLRGQINEKLFF
CDR3 DNA: TGTGCCAGCAGCTTAAGGGGTCAGATTAATGAAAAACTGTTTTTT

J gene: TRBJ2-3
CDR3 length: 17
D gene: .
clone size: .
V gene: TRBV12-5
CDR3 protein: CASGTSDTKRVTDTQYF
CDR3 DNA: TGTGCTAGTGGTACCTCGGACACAAAAAGGGTCACAGATACGCAGTATTTT